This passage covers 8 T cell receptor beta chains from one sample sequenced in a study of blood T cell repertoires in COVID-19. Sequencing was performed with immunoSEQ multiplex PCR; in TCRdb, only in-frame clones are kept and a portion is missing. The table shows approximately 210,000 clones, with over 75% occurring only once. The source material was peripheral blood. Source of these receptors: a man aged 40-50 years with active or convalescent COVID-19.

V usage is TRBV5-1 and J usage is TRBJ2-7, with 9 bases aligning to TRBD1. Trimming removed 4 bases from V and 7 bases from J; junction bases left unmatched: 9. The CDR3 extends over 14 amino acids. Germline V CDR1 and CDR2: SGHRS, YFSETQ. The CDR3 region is CASSDPGQGDEQYF. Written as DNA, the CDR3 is TGCGCCAGCAGCGATCCGGGACAGGGTGATGAGCAGTACTTC.

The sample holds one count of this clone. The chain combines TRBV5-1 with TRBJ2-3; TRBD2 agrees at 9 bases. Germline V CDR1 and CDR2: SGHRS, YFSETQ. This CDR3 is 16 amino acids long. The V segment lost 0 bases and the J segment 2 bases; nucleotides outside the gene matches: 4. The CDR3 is CASSLASGGNTDTQYF. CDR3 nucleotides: TGCGCCAGCAGCTTGGCGAGCGGGGGGAACACAGATACGCAGTATTTT.

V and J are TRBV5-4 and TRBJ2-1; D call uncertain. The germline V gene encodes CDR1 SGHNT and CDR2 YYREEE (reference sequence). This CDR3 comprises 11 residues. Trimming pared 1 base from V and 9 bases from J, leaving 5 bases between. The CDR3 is CASSLRGEQFF. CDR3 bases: TGTGCCAGCAGCTTGCGAGGTGAGCAGTTCTTC.

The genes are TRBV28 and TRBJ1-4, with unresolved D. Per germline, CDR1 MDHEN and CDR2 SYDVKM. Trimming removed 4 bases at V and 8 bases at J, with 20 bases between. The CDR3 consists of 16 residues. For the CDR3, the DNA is TGTGCCAGCAGTTCCCCAATCGGACCTAGGGAGGAAAAACTGTTTTTT. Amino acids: CASSSPIGPREEKLFF.

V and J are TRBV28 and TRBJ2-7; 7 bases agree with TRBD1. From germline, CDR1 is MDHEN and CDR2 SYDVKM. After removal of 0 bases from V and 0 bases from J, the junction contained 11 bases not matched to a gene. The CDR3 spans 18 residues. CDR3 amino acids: CASSLWGVDRAFSYEQYF. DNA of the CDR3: TGTGCCAGCAGTTTATGGGGGGTTGACAGGGCATTCTCCTACGAGCAGTACTTC.

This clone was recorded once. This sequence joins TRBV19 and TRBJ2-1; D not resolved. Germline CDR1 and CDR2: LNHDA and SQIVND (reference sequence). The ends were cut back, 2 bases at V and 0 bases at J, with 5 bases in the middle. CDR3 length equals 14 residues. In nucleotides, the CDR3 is TGTGCCAGTAGTATAACGAGCTCCTACAATGAGCAGTTCTTC. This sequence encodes CASSITSSYNEQFF. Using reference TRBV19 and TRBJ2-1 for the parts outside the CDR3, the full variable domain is DGGITQSPKYLFRKEGQNVTLSCEQNLNHDAMYWYRQDPGQGLRLIYYSQIVNDFQKGDIAEGYSVSREKKESFPLTVTSAQKNPTAFYLCASSITSSYNEQFFGPGTRLTVL.

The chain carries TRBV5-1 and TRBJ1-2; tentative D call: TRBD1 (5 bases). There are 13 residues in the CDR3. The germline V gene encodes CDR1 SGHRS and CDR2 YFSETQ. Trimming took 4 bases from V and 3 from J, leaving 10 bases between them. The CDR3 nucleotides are TGCGCCAGCAGCGCAACAGGTTACTATGGCTACACCTTC. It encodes CASSATGYYGYTF.

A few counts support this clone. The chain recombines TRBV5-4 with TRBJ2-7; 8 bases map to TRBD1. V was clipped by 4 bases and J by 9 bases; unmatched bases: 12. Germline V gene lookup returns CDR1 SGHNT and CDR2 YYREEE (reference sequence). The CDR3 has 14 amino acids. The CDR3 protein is CASSDSGGYVGQYF. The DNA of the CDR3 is TGTGCCAGCAGCGACTCAGGGGGCTATGTTGGGCAGTACTTC.